Listed below are T cell receptor beta chains from one sample, sequenced in a study of cytomegalovirus exposure and HLA in healthy donors. Sequencing was performed with immunoSEQ multiplex PCR; in TCRdb, only in-frame clones are kept and a portion is missing. The sample lists approximately 100,000 clones, 60% to 75% occurring once. The sample taken for sequencing was PBMCs. The receptors were sampled from a woman in her 40s in good health and CMV-seronegative. Each CDR3 is given with its conserved first and last residue. A D gene is named only where the DNA matches it firmly. Clone size, where shown, is once, few, many, or a class for clones that have expanded.

-,TRBJ2-7,TRBV7-9,once,CSSSFTYEQYF,TGTTCCAGCAGCTTTACCTACGAGCAGTACTTC
-,TRBJ2-5,TRBV29-1,-,CSVDGQPGTQYF,TGCAGCGTAGACGGACAGCCTGGGACCCAGTACTTC
-,TRBJ2-2,TRBV28,-,CASSAVFDTGELFF,TGTGCCAGCAGTGCGGTCTTTGACACCGGGGAGCTGTTTTTT
-,TRBJ2-7,TRBV11-3,-,CASSPGQNEQYF,TGTGCCAGCAGTCCTGGACAGAACGAGCAGTACTTC
TRBD2,TRBJ2-2,TRBV30,few,CAWSGSSGGTGELFF,TGTGCCTGGAGTGGGTCTAGCGGGGGAACCGGGGAGCTGTTTTTT
-,TRBJ2-7,TRBV10-1,-,CASSRDNSYEQYF,TGCGCCAGCAGTAGGGACAACTCCTACGAGCAGTACTTC
TRBD1,TRBJ2-2,TRBV5-1,-,CASRTGTGVTGELFF,TGCGCCAGCAGAACCGGGACAGGGGTCACCGGGGAGCTGTTTTTT
TRBD2,TRBJ2-3,TRBV19,-,CASSILGTRGDTQYF,TGTGCCAGTAGTATCCTCGGGACTAGGGGGGATACGCAGTATTTT
-,TRBJ2-2,TRBV2,-,CASRKEGLTGELFF,TGTGCCAGCAGGAAGGAGGGGTTAACCGGGGAGCTGTTTTTT
TRBD2,TRBJ2-7,TRBV6-6,-,CASLGLAGGSSYEQYF,TGTGCCAGCCTTGGCCTAGCGGGAGGAAGCTCCTACGAGCAGTACTTC
-,TRBJ2-2,TRBV7-2,-,CASSLAGGPNTGELFF,TGTGCCAGCAGCTTAGCGGGGGGGCCGAACACCGGGGAGCTGTTTTTT
-,TRBJ1-1,TRBV6-6,-,CASSPVGGGTEAFF,TGTGCCAGCAGTCCCGTGGGGGGAGGCACTGAAGCTTTCTTT
TRBD1,TRBJ2-5,TRBV14,-,CASSQADRGQETQYF,TGTGCCAGCAGCCAAGCGGACAGGGGGCAAGAGACCCAGTACTTC
TRBD2,TRBJ2-2,TRBV10-3,few,CAIGSGSLAGELFF,TGTGCCATCGGGAGCGGGAGTCTGGCCGGGGAGCTGTTTTTT
TRBD1,TRBJ2-7,TRBV27,-,CASSITGTGDREQYF,TGTGCCAGCAGTATCACCGGGACAGGGGATCGCGAGCAGTACTTC
-,TRBJ2-5,TRBV6-1,-,CASRPRLRGGETQYF,TGTGCCAGCAGACCTCGGCTAAGAGGGGGAGAGACCCAGTACTTC
-,TRBJ1-2,TRBV25-1,-,CASSDREKSAVVKGYTF,TGTGCCAGCAGTGACCGGGAGAAATCGGCGGTAGTTAAAGGCTACACCTTC
-,TRBJ1-1,TRBV27,-,CASREAAGMNTEAFF,TGTGCCAGCCGTGAAGCCGCGGGCATGAACACTGAAGCTTTCTTT
-,TRBJ1-2,TRBV6-5,-,CASRRTAEQNYGYTF,TGTGCCAGCAGGCGGACAGCCGAGCAGAACTATGGCTACACCTTC
TRBD2,TRBJ2-7,TRBV15,-,CATSRTPGTSDEQYF,TGTGCCACCAGCAGAACCCCCGGGACTAGTGACGAGCAGTACTTC
TRBD1,TRBJ2-1,TRBV10-3,-,CAISNRDSNNEQFF,TGTGCCATCAGTAACCGGGACAGCAACAATGAGCAGTTCTTC
-,TRBJ1-6,TRBV18,-,CASSQQGSSPLHF,TGTGCCAGCTCACAACAGGGTTCTTCACCCCTCCACTTT
-,TRBJ1-4,TRBV27,-,CASSSNRAPTTNEKLFF,TGTGCCAGCAGTTCGAACAGGGCACCAACAACTAATGAAAAACTGTTTTTT
TRBD2,TRBJ2-2,TRBV7-3,once,CASSEQRGVADTGELFF,TGTGCCAGCAGTGAACAGCGGGGGGTCGCGGACACCGGGGAGCTGTTTTTT
TRBD1,TRBJ2-1,TRBV9,few,CASSVRDRDIRNEQFF,TGTGCCAGCAGCGTTCGGGACAGGGACATACGCAATGAGCAGTTCTTC
-,TRBJ2-7,TRBV25-1,-,CASSEFMTTDEQYF,TGTGCCAGCAGTGAATTTATGACTACTGACGAGCAGTACTTC
-,TRBJ2-5,TRBV2,-,CASSETGYGTQYF,TGTGCCAGCAGTGAAACAGGGTACGGGACCCAGTACTTC
TRBD1,TRBJ1-2,TRBV27,once,CATSDREYGYTF,TGTGCCACCTCGGACAGGGAGTATGGCTACACCTTC
TRBD1,TRBJ2-1,TRBV7-6,-,CASSPDRGAYNEQFF,TGTGCCAGCAGTCCGGACAGGGGGGCCTACAATGAGCAGTTCTTC
TRBD1,TRBJ1-2,TRBV9,few,CASSVAGGTGDGYTF,TGTGCCAGCAGCGTAGCAGGAGGGACAGGGGATGGCTACACCTTC
TRBD1,TRBJ1-1,TRBV6-5,-,CASAVTRGAEAFF,TGTGCCAGTGCGGTGACCAGGGGGGCTGAAGCTTTCTTT
TRBD2,TRBJ2-1,TRBV9,-,CASSVTGTSGGASYNEQFF,TGTGCCAGCAGCGTGACCGGGACTAGCGGGGGGGCGAGCTACAATGAGCAGTTCTTC
-,TRBJ2-5,TRBV6-6,-,CASSYSLETQYF,TGTGCCAGCAGTTATTCCTTGGAGACCCAGTACTTC
TRBD1,TRBJ2-7,TRBV4-3,-,CASSQDKGQGTYEQYF,TGCGCCAGCAGCCAAGATAAAGGACAGGGCACCTACGAGCAGTACTTC
TRBD1,TRBJ2-3,TRBV25-1,-,CASTYTGDGTDTQYF,TGTGCCAGCACCTATACAGGGGACGGCACAGATACGCAGTATTTT
TRBD2,TRBJ2-1,TRBV5-1,-,CASSLTSGGYNEQFF,TGCGCCAGCAGCTTGACTAGCGGGGGGTACAATGAGCAGTTCTTC
-,TRBJ1-4,TRBV19,-,CASKALADSTNEKLFF,TGTGCCAGTAAAGCCCTAGCGGACAGTACAAATGAAAAACTGTTTTTT
-,TRBJ1-1,TRBV9,-,CASSVSTRGQGTEAFF,TGTGCCAGCAGCGTATCAACTCGAGGCCAGGGAACTGAAGCTTTCTTT
-,TRBJ2-3,TRBV11-3,-,CASSLGTADTQYF,TGTGCCAGCAGCTTAGGGACAGCAGATACGCAGTATTTT
-,TRBJ2-5,TRBV10-3,once,CAISERQFQETQYF,TGTGCCATCAGTGAGAGACAGTTCCAAGAGACCCAGTACTTC
TRBD1,TRBJ1-1,TRBV6-5,medium-sized,CASSVQGATEAFF,TGTGCCAGCAGTGTACAGGGGGCCACTGAAGCTTTCTTT
-,TRBJ1-6,TRBV5-1,-,CASRRTESNSPLHF,TGCGCCAGCAGAAGGACAGAGAGCAATTCACCCCTCCACTTT
TRBD2,TRBJ2-3,TRBV29-1,-,CSVEAGGDTQYF,TGCAGCGTTGAAGCGGGGGGGGACACGCAGTATTTT
-,TRBJ2-2,TRBV2,once,CASSVGGNTGELFF,TGTGCCAGCAGTGTCGGCGGGAACACCGGGGAGCTGTTTTTT
-,TRBJ1-1,TRBV7-9,few,CASSFGGGLEAFF,TGTGCCAGCAGCTTTGGGGGAGGGCTTGAAGCTTTCTTT
TRBD2,TRBJ2-5,TRBV2,-,CASSESGGETQYF,TGTGCCAGCAGTGAATCGGGAGGGGAGACCCAGTACTTC
TRBD1,TRBJ1-2,TRBV29-1,once,CSVLDRGSRGYTF,TGCAGCGTCCTGGACAGGGGATCGAGGGGCTACACCTTC
TRBD2,TRBJ2-2,TRBV29-1,-,CSVVGLANTGELFF,TGCAGCGTTGTGGGACTAGCTAACACCGGGGAGCTGTTTTTT
-,TRBJ1-4,TRBV18,-,CASSQSGRAQLFF,TGTGCCAGCTCTCAATCTGGGAGAGCGCAGCTGTTTTTT